This passage covers 26 T cell receptor beta chains from one sample sequenced in a study of T cells in localized non-small cell lung cancer. Here immunoSEQ multiplex PCR was the method, and the copy in TCRdb shows in-frame clones only, minus some. The data hold some 1,900 clones, with 30% to 35% observed a single time. The source was lung tumor tissue, collected before any cancer treatment. These receptors were collected from a female donor older than 55 with stage I squamous cell lung carcinoma.

V and J are TRBV6-8 and TRBJ1-2, with a possible D match to TRBD1 (6 bases). Germline lookup yields CDR1 MNHGY and CDR2 SAAAGT. V was trimmed by 6 bases and J by 6 bases, leaving 14 bases between them. The CDR3 has 13 amino acids. In DNA, the CDR3 is TGTGCCAGCAGACAGGGTGGAGGCGATGGCTACACCTTC. It translates to CASRQGGGDGYTF.

The rearrangement uses TRBV19 and TRBJ2-7; 7 nucleotides line up with TRBD1. V lost 10 bases and J lost 6; bases outside the gene matches: 12. CDR3 length equals 13 residues. CDR1 LNHDA and CDR2 SQIVND come from the germline V gene (reference sequence). CDR3 nucleotides: TGTGCCACCTCACTGACAGGGTCTGGCGAGCAGTACTTC. As protein: CATSLTGSGEQYF.

In this sample, this clone turned up a few times. This chain uses TRBV28 with TRBJ2-7; TRBD1 might be the D (6 bases). V lost 5 bases and J lost 2, with 19 bases in between. Germline CDR1 MDHEN, CDR2 SYDVKM. This CDR3 comprises 16 residues. The CDR3 loop is CASSPRGGESPYEQYF. In DNA, the CDR3 is TGTGCCAGCAGTCCCCGAGGGGGAGAGAGCCCCTACGAGCAGTACTTC. Filled out from reference TRBV28 and TRBJ2-7, the complete variable domain reads DVKVTQSSRYLVKRTGEKVFLECVQDMDHENMFWYRQDPGLGLRLIYFSYDVKMKEKGDIPEGYSVSREKKERFSLILESASTNQTSMYLCASSPRGGESPYEQYFGPGTRLTVT.

The V gene is TRBV28, the J gene TRBJ2-1, with D perhaps matching TRBD2 (6 bases). The V end was cut by 6 bases, the J end by 3 bases, with 15 bases between. The CDR3 has 15 residues. The germline gives CDR1 MDHEN, CDR2 SYDVKM. The CDR3 nucleotides read TGTGCCAGCAGCGCATTTGGGGGACTCTACAATGAGCAGTTCTTC. This gives the protein CASSAFGGLYNEQFF.

The chain is built from TRBV28 and TRBJ2-7; D is perhaps TRBD2 (6 bases). CDR1 is MDHEN, CDR2 SYDVKM, per germline. The length of the CDR3 is 15 residues. The germline V and J ends were trimmed by 4 bases and 4 bases, with 17 bases remaining between them. CDR3 bases: TGTGCCAGCAGTTATGTACAGCGGGCTGTTTACGAGCAGTACTTC. Protein: CASSYVQRAVYEQYF.

This clone was picked up a small number of times. The chain has TRBV11-3 and TRBJ2-6; perhaps D is TRBD1 or TRBD2 (6 bases each). V was shortened by 5 bases and J by 1 base, with 18 bases between the two germline ends. This CDR3 spans 18 amino acids. Germline V gene data show CDR1 as SGHNT and CDR2 as YENEEA. The CDR3 here is CASSPRTVGGSGANVLTF. CDR3 in DNA: TGTGCCAGCAGCCCCCGGACAGTTGGGGGGTCTGGGGCCAACGTCCTGACTTTC.

This clone has only a few counts. The chain uses TRBV11-3 and TRBJ2-7, with 10 bases identical to TRBD2. The length of the CDR3 is 15 residues. CDR1 SGHNT and CDR2 YENEEA come from the germline V gene. V gave up 4 bases and J gave up 2 bases; unmatched junction bases: 5. For the CDR3, the DNA is TGTGCCAGCAGCTCCCCAACTAGCGGGACCTACGAGCAGTACTTC. As protein: CASSSPTSGTYEQYF.

This clone has a handful of counts. This chain links TRBV6-8 with TRBJ2-2, with no clear D. Germline loops: CDR1 MNHGY, CDR2 SAAAGT. The CDR3 extends over 12 amino acids. V lost 8 bases and J 5 bases, leaving 9 bases between the germline ends. The CDR3 protein is CASFVGTGELFF. In DNA form, the CDR3 reads TGTGCCAGCTTCGTAGGAACCGGGGAGCTGTTTTTT.

This clone was seen a few times. V gene TRBV7-7 combines with J gene TRBJ1-4; 7 nucleotides align to TRBD1. Trimming took 5 bases from V and 6 from J; bases not matched to a gene: 9. The germline CDR1 and CDR2 sequences are SSHAT and FNYEAQ (reference sequence). The CDR3 is 15 residues long. The CDR3 spells CASSGTDPPYEKLFF. CDR3 nucleotides: TGTGCCAGCAGCGGGACAGATCCGCCTTATGAAAAACTGTTTTTT.

The J gene is TRBJ2-3, the V gene TRBV25-1; D ambiguous. Germline V gene sequence: CDR1 MGHDK, CDR2 SYGVNS. CDR3 length equals 14 residues. Trimming left V 2 bases short and J 0 bases short, with 6 bases between. Here the CDR3 DNA reads TGTGCCAGCAGTGAAGATGGCAGCACAGATACGCAGTATTTT. This translates into CASSEDGSTDTQYF.

The chain carries TRBV6-8 and TRBJ2-2; 8 bases fit TRBD2. Per germline, CDR1 MNHGY and CDR2 SAAAGT. This CDR3 is 15 amino acids long. Unmatched junction bases numbered 9, after V lost 6 bases and J lost 6 bases. The chain's CDR3 is CASSERAGESGELFF. Here the CDR3 DNA reads TGTGCCAGCAGCGAGCGAGCGGGAGAATCCGGGGAGCTGTTTTTT.

Only a few counts were recorded for this clone. The chain employs TRBV6-1 and TRBJ2-1; 8 nucleotides agree with TRBD1. V was clipped by 0 bases and J by 6 bases; unmatched bases: 10. The CDR3 covers 17 residues. The germline V gene encodes CDR1 MNHNS and CDR2 SASEGT. The DNA for the CDR3 is TGTGCCAGCAGTGAAGCACCTGGCCAGGGGGCGCGCAATGAGCAGTTCTTC. Translation gives CASSEAPGQGARNEQFF.

The rearrangement joins TRBV19 to TRBJ2-2; 7 bases fit TRBD1. V was pared by 3 bases and J by 2 bases, with 12 bases of the junction left unmatched. Germline V gives CDR1 LNHDA, CDR2 SQIVND (reference sequence). This CDR3 has 18 residues. The CDR3 region is CASSIPRGRIRNTGELFF. CDR3 nucleotides: TGTGCCAGTAGTATCCCAAGGGGGCGAATCCGTAACACCGGGGAGCTGTTTTTT.

V gene TRBV12-5 combines with J gene TRBJ1-2; perhaps TRBD1 as D (5 bases). The CDR3 length is 14 residues. Germline V lookup: CDR1 LGHNT, CDR2 FRNRAP. The V gene lost 7 bases and the J gene lost 5 bases, with 17 bases spanning the gap. The CDR3 DNA reads TGTGCTAGTGATCAACGGGGCCTTAATTATGGCTACACCTTC. This encodes CASDQRGLNYGYTF. Supplemented by reference TRBV12-5 and TRBJ1-2, the full variable domain reads DARVTQTPRHKVTEMGQEVTMRCQPILGHNTVFWYRQTMMQGLELLAYFRNRAPLDDSGMPKDRFSAEMPDATLATLKIQPSEPRDSAVYFCASDQRGLNYGYTFGSGTRLTVV.

A word on this clone: The junction differs from germline at one of its ends, possibly a read error. Residues arising from an ambiguous or unread base are written as X. The CDR3 loop reads CAIXESGVGYTEAFF. In DNA, the CDR3 is TGTGCCATCARTGAGTCGGGGGTTGGGTACACTGAAGCTTTCTTT. The V and J genes are TRBV10-3 and TRBJ1-1; tentative D call: TRBD1 (5 bases). This CDR3 is built from 15 residues. The germline V gene has CDR1 ENHRY and CDR2 SYGVKD.

The table lists this clone with a count of one. V and J are TRBV19 and TRBJ1-2; D gene uncertain. The V and J ends lost 2 bases and 8 bases respectively, with 24 bases between them. The CDR3 runs to 17 residues. CDR1 is LNHDA, CDR2 SQIVND, per germline (reference sequence). The CDR3 loop reads CASSIFVPSGPLRGYTF. The CDR3, as DNA: TGTGCCAGTAGTATATTTGTTCCGTCCGGTCCTCTTCGGGGCTACACCTTC.

This rearrangement joins TRBV30 to TRBJ2-3, with unresolved D. V was clipped by 0 bases and J by 5 bases, with 12 bases between them. Germline CDR1 and CDR2: GTSNPN and SVGIG (reference sequence). The CDR3 has 14 amino acids. The CDR3 DNA reads TGTGCCTGGAGTGTGGGCTCCCTGCGAGATACGCAGTATTTT. Amino acid sequence: CAWSVGSLRDTQYF.

The chain joins TRBV18 to TRBJ2-7; 8 bases fit TRBD1. Germline assignment: CDR1 KGHSH and CDR2 LQKENI. The V and J ends lost 2 bases and 6 bases, in that order; junction bases with no gene match: 9. The CDR3 is 15 residues long. CDR3 amino acids: CASSPNVGQGGEQYF. The CDR3 coding sequence is TGTGCCAGCTCACCAAATGTCGGACAGGGTGGCGAGCAGTACTTC. The full variable domain, with the rest looked up from reference TRBV18 and TRBJ2-7, is NAGVMQNPRHLVRRRGQEARLRCSPMKGHSHVYWYRQLPEEGLKFMVYLQKENIIDESGMPKERFSAEFPKEGPSILRIQQVVRGDSAAYFCASSPNVGQGGEQYFGPGTRLTVT.

By sample share, this clone is medium-sized. The rearrangement uses TRBV11-3 and TRBJ2-3; 8 bases line up with TRBD2. J gave up 1 base and V 1 base, and 4 bases lay outside the gene matches. The CDR3 is 16 amino acids. Looked up from germline, CDR1 is SGHNT and CDR2 is YENEEA. The CDR3 reads CASSLGGGTRTDTQYF. In DNA, the CDR3 is TGTGCCAGCAGCTTAGGCGGGGGGACCCGCACAGATACGCAGTATTTT.

By its share, this clone is medium-sized (0.01 to 0.1%). The chain uses TRBV11-3 and TRBJ2-1; 9 bases line up with TRBD1. J was trimmed by 4 bases and V by 2 bases; bases with no gene match: 15. Germline V gene lookup returns CDR1 SGHNT and CDR2 YENEEA. This CDR3 contains 19 residues. This CDR3 reads CASSLFYETTGTGYNEQFF. CDR3 DNA: TGTGCCAGCAGCTTATTTTACGAAACTACGGGGACAGGGTACAATGAGCAGTTCTTC.

The chain recombines TRBV19 with TRBJ2-7; 10 bases are a match to TRBD2. This CDR3 is 16 amino acids long. Germline V gene sequence: CDR1 LNHDA, CDR2 SQIVND (reference sequence). V was clipped by 3 bases and J by 7 bases; unmatched bases: 12. This CDR3 is CASSISGLAEAWEQYF. CDR3 nucleotides: TGTGCCAGTAGTATTAGTGGACTAGCGGAAGCTTGGGAGCAGTACTTC.

A few counts support this clone. The V call is TRBV11-3, the J call TRBJ2-2, with TRBD1 as a possible D gene (6 bases). There are 15 residues in the CDR3. Germline V lookup: CDR1 SGHNT, CDR2 YENEEA. The germline V and J ends were trimmed by 0 bases and 5 bases, with 10 bases remaining between them. The CDR3 region has the DNA TGTGCCAGCAGCTTAGAGGACAGTACAACCGGGGAGCTGTTTTTT. As protein: CASSLEDSTTGELFF. Together with reference TRBV11-3 and TRBJ2-2, the CDR3 gives the full variable domain: EAGVVQSPRYKIIEKKQPVAFWCNPISGHNTLYWYLQNLGQGPELLIRYENEEAVDDSQLPKDRFSAERLKGVDSTLKIQPAELGDSAVYLCASSLEDSTTGELFFGEGSRLTVL.

The chain uses TRBV19 and TRBJ2-2, with D perhaps matching TRBD1 or TRBD2 (5 bases each). Trimming removed 0 bases at V and 6 bases at J, with 14 bases between. CDR3 length: 16 amino acids. Germline loops: CDR1 LNHDA, CDR2 SQIVND (reference sequence). The CDR3 spells CASSIDQAGSSGELFF. The CDR3 DNA follows: TGTGCCAGTAGTATAGATCAGGCAGGGAGTTCCGGGGAGCTGTTTTTT. The full variable domain, rest sourced from reference TRBV19 and TRBJ2-2, is DGGITQSPKYLFRKEGQNVTLSCEQNLNHDAMYWYRQDPGQGLRLIYYSQIVNDFQKGDIAEGYSVSREKKESFPLTVTSAQKNPTAFYLCASSIDQAGSSGELFFGEGSRLTVL.

Only a few counts were recorded for this clone. This chain links TRBV11-3 with TRBJ2-7, with D unclear. The V gene's germline CDR1 is SGHNT and CDR2 YENEEA. Trimming took off 0 bases at V and 3 bases at J, with 9 bases between the two ends. This CDR3 comprises 14 residues. CDR3 coding DNA: TGTGCCAGCAGCTTAGAGGGCACCTACTACGAGCAGTACTTC. Amino acid sequence: CASSLEGTYYEQYF.

The chain is built from TRBV6-8 and TRBJ2-7, with D perhaps TRBD2 (6 bases). This CDR3 region has 14 residues. V gave up 2 bases and J gave up 6 bases, with 14 bases separating them. Per germline, CDR1 MNHGY and CDR2 SAAAGT. CDR3 DNA sequence: TGTGCCAGCAGTTACGAGGATGGGGAGGTCGAGCAGTACTTC. This encodes CASSYEDGEVEQYF.

V is TRBV29-1 and J is TRBJ1-2; D not certain. The germline CDR1 and CDR2 sequences are SQVTM and ANQGSEA. This CDR3 spans 13 amino acids. The V end was cut by 4 bases, the J end by 4 bases, with 13 bases between. CDR3 sequence reads: CSVAPFPFYGYTF. CDR3 nucleotides: TGCAGCGTTGCTCCTTTCCCTTTCTATGGCTACACCTTC.